This T cell receptor beta chain stems from a study of blood T cell repertoires in COVID-19. Background on the study: Samples representing acute and convalescent COVID-19 were sourced from the United States, Italy and Spain. In each case, the material was cDNA or gDNA derived from T cells, B-cell-depleted T cells, or PBMCs.

Study processing details: By means of reference gene primer amplification, nucleated cell counts were estimated. Sequenced by immunoSEQ multiplex PCR; TCRdb stores in-frame clones only, minus some. V, J and clone size are those of that table, while D and trimming were read from the DNA. Seen here are more than 110,000 clones, approximately 85% observed once, and the top ten hold less than 3%. This CDR3 spans 17 amino acids. Trimming pared 8 bases from V and 0 bases from J, leaving 20 bases between. Germline V CDR1 and CDR2: MDHEN, SYDVKM. The sample holds one count of this clone. This TCR was sampled from a man aged 45-65 years with acute or convalescent COVID-19. J is TRBJ1-5 and V is TRBV28; D not resolved. The sequenced sample was peripheral blood. CDR3 nucleotide sequence: TGTGCCAGCTCACCCCGGGATAGGCGGTATAGCAATCAGCCCCAGCATTTT. Its protein product is CASSPRDRRYSNQPQHF.